A selection of T cell receptor beta chains follows, all from one sample in a study of blood T cells in healthy people across ages. TCRdb passed the 5' RACE reads through MiXCR, listing each CDR3 protein once. The table lists some 800,000 distinct CDR3 sequences, 40% to 50% of them singletons. Sequenced input: blood. These receptors were obtained from a man aged 55 to 70 in good health. Each CDR3 is given with its conserved first and last residue. D genes are given only for firm matches. Expanded clones are given a class, and other clones once, few, many or no size at all.

len	v_gene	j_gene	abundance	d_gene	CDR3nt	CDR3aa
16	TRBV2	TRBJ2-1	NA	TRBD2	TGTGCCAGCAGTGAAGCTGGACTAGCGGTAGCAAATGAGCAGTTCTTC	CASSEAGLAVANEQFF
16	TRBV7-2	TRBJ2-1	NA	TRBD2	TGTGCCAGCAGCTTGACTCTCGCGGGGGGCGACAATGAGCAGTTCTTC	CASSLTLAGGDNEQFF
13	TRBV2	TRBJ2-1	NA	TRBD2	TGTGCCAGCAGTGCTAGCGGGGGCAATGAGCAGTTCTTC	CASSASGGNEQFF
13	TRBV6-1	TRBJ1-2	NA	NA	TGTGCCAGCAGTGAATATGGCAGGGATGGCTACACCTTC	CASSEYGRDGYTF
13	TRBV7-2	TRBJ2-5	NA	NA	TGTGCCAGCAGAGGTGGCCTTGGGGAGACCCAGTACTTC	CASRGGLGETQYF
13	TRBV20-1	TRBJ1-2	NA	TRBD1	TGCAGTGCTGAGGACAGGGGGCTATATGGCTACACCTTC	CSAEDRGLYGYTF
14	TRBV5-1	TRBJ2-1	NA	NA	TGCGCCAGCAGCTCCCGACAGGAACTGGATGAGCAGTTCTTC	CASSSRQELDEQFF
18	TRBV6-5	TRBJ2-7	NA	TRBD1	TGTGCCAGCAGTTACTCGAACGTCATCGGGACAGGGTCCTACGAGCAGTACTTC	CASSYSNVIGTGSYEQYF
15	TRBV5-6	TRBJ2-5	NA	NA	TGTGCCAGCAAATCCATCAGGGACGCCGGGGAGACCCAGTACTTC	CASKSIRDAGETQYF
14	TRBV3-1	TRBJ1-6	NA	NA	TGTGCCAGCAGCCGAAACAGGGACGGATCACCCCTCCACTTT	CASSRNRDGSPLHF
16	TRBV5-6	TRBJ1-4	few	NA	TGTGCCAGCAGCTGGGGCGCGGGCAGGGGTAATGAAAAACTGTTTTTT	CASSWGAGRGNEKLFF
13	TRBV20-1	TRBJ2-5	NA	NA	TGCAGTGCTAGAGTGAGATTAGGAGGTGAGCAGTACTTC	CSARVRLGGEQYF
13	TRBV29-1	TRBJ2-3	many	TRBD1	TGCAGCGTTGCAGGGGGAAACACAGATACGCAGTATTTT	CSVAGGNTDTQYF
18	TRBV5-6	TRBJ1-6	NA	NA	TGTGCCAGCAGCTCAGGGATCCTGAGGGGGGTGGATAATTCACCCCTCCACTTT	CASSSGILRGVDNSPLHF
16	TRBV7-2	TRBJ2-2	NA	TRBD2	TGTGCCAGCAGTCGACTAGCGGGGGGTGGGACCGGGGAGCTGTTTTTT	CASSRLAGGGTGELFF
15	TRBV30	TRBJ2-1	NA	TRBD2	TGTGCCTGGAGTAGAACTAGCGGGGCCTACAATGAGCAGTTCTTC	CAWSRTSGAYNEQFF
14	TRBV6-5	TRBJ2-5	few	TRBD1	TGTGCCAGCAGTACCACAGGGGCCAGGGAGACCCAGTACTTC	CASSTTGARETQYF